The 4 T cell receptor beta chains below all came from one sample that was sequenced in a study of T cell responses to AZD1222 COVID-19 vaccine. Clones were sequenced by immunoSEQ multiplex PCR, and TCRdb holds only the in-frame ones, with some missing. Of approximately 110,000 clones detected, about 91% appear once; the ten largest clones hold approximately 5.4%. The sequencing used peripheral blood, collected on day 0 of AZD1222 vaccination. Source of these receptors: an adult in good health.

The chain employs TRBV28 and TRBJ1-5; no definite D call. The germline CDR1 and CDR2 sequences are MDHEN and SYDVKM. V was cut by 10 bases and J by 6 bases, with 19 bases left in between. This CDR3 has 14 residues. The CDR3 DNA reads TGTGCCATCATTGGCAGAGGGATTGCTCAGCCCCAGCATTTT. It codes for CAIIGRGIAQPQHF.

The chain uses TRBV7-9 and TRBJ2-7; 10 bases align to TRBD1. Per the germline V gene, CDR1 is SEHNR and CDR2 is FQNEAQ (reference sequence). This CDR3 has 17 residues. V was clipped by 3 bases and J by 0 bases; unmatched bases: 8. CDR3 sequence reads: CASSFSPRTGGSYEQYF. CDR3 coding DNA: TGTGCCAGCAGCTTTTCCCCGAGGACAGGGGGCTCCTACGAGCAGTACTTC.

The chain uses TRBV19 and TRBJ1-3; D not resolved. In germline, CDR1 is LNHDA, CDR2 SQIVND (reference sequence). V dropped 3 bases and J dropped 0 bases, with 9 bases sitting between them. This CDR3 spans 15 amino acids. The CDR3 spells CASSMTDDSGNTIYF. The CDR3 DNA follows: TGTGCCAGTAGTATGACCGATGACTCTGGAAACACCATATATTTT.

This clone showed up just a few times. The V call is TRBV10-3, the J call TRBJ1-6, with D unresolved. Germline V lookup: CDR1 ENHRY, CDR2 SYGVKD. The CDR3 spans 14 residues. V lost 3 bases to trimming and J lost 6 bases, with 9 bases between them. The CDR3 is CAISEGQTNSPLHF. The CDR3 DNA is TGTGCCATCAGTGAAGGGCAAACTAATTCACCCCTCCACTTT.